This TCR beta chain derives from a study of control samples from healthy donors and cancer patients. Profiling relied on immunoSEQ multiplex PCR, and the TCRdb table lists in-frame clones only, not all of them. This table has roughly 95,000 clones, around nine tenths appearing once. The source is a human donor in good health. The donor label of this sample is uncertain. Input material: blood.

CDR3 loop: CASSLAPQGDNQPQHF. The CDR3 DNA follows: TGCGCCAGCAGCCTGGCCCCCCAGGGGGATAATCAGCCCCAGCATTTT. This chain joins TRBV5-1 and TRBJ1-5; TRBD1 matches 7 bases. The junction had 11 bases not matched to a gene; V was cut back by 4 bases and J by 4 bases. Germline lookup yields CDR1 SGHRS and CDR2 YFSETQ. This CDR3 is 16 amino acids long.